This TCR beta chain was documented in a study of CD8 T cells in Susac syndrome. An input of about 0.5 to 1 ug of RNA was subjected to reverse transcription using random hexamers. TCRdb reprocessed the immunoSEQ multiplex PCR reads via MiXCR and lists one record per CDR3 protein. Of approximately 79,000 distinct CDR3 sequences listed, 85% to 95% are singletons. V shed 6 bases and J shed 0 bases, with 8 bases lying between them. The CDR3 has 13 amino acids. Sequencing input: CD8+ T cells from PBMCs. The receptor comes from a human donor with Susac syndrome. The rearrangement links TRBV12-3 or TRBV12-4 to TRBJ1-1; D gene ambiguous. For the CDR3, the DNA is TGTGCCAGCAGGAGGGCCTTGAACACTGAAGCTTTCTTT. Encoded protein: CASRRALNTEAFF.